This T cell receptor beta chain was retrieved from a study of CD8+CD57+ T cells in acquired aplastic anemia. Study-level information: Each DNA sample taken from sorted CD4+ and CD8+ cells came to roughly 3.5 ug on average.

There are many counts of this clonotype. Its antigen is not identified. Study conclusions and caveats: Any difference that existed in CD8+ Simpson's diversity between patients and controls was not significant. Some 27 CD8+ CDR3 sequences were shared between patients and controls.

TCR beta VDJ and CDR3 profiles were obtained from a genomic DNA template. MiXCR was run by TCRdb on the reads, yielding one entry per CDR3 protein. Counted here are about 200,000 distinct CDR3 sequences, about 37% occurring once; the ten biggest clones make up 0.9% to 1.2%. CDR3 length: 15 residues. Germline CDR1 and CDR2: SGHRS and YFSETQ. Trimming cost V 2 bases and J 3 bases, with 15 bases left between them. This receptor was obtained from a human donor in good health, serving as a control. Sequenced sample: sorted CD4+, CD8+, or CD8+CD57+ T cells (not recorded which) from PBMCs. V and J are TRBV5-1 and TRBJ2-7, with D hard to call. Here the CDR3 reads CASSLGPPGYYEQYF. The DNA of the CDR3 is TGCGCCAGCAGCTTAGGACCTCCGGGCTACTACGAGCAGTACTTC. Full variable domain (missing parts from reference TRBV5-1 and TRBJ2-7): KAGVTQTPRYLIKTRGQQVTLSCSPISGHRSVSWYQQTPGQGLQFLFEYFSETQRNKGNFPGRFSGRQFSNSRSEMNVSTLELGDSALYLCASSLGPPGYYEQYFGPGTRLTVT.